This T cell receptor (beta chain) was documented in a study of STAT5B mutations in CD4+ large granular lymphocyte leukemia. Study-wide results and limits: Top patient clones used TRBV06 genes more often: 8/27 versus 2/35 in controls.

CDR3 length: 17 residues. CDR1 and CDR2 (germline): SGHRS, YFSETQ. V shed 4 bases and J 6 bases; nucleotides not matched to a gene: 10. With regard to this clone: Its antigen is still unknown.

TCRdb keeps only in-frame clones here, not all; method: immunoSEQ multiplex PCR. The table has under 35,000 clones, around 84% seen once. The chain employs TRBV5-1 and TRBJ2-2; 12 bases are a match to TRBD1. The specimen was CD4+ T cells from blood buffy coats. This TCR was recovered from a human donor in good health. CDR3 residues: CASSNEAGQGASGELFF. The CDR3 DNA is TGCGCCAGCAGCAACGAGGCGGGACAGGGGGCTTCCGGGGAGCTGTTTTTT.